One sample yielded the 28 T cell receptor beta chains listed below, sequenced in a study of CD8+ T cells in alopecia areata. After isolation, RNA underwent reverse transcription to generate cDNA as the sequencing template. Assay: immunoSEQ multiplex PCR; the TCRdb copy retains only in-frame clones and omits some. Here the sample spans about 150,000 clones, about 60% being singletons. The sequencing sample was made of CD4+ T cells sorted from blood. These receptors originate from a human donor in good health.

This rearrangement joins TRBV6-5 to TRBJ2-1, with 13 bases matching TRBD2. This CDR3 comprises 13 residues. Germline-derived CDR1 and CDR2 are MNHEY and SVGAGI. The V and J ends lost 6 bases and 10 bases, in that order; junction bases with no gene match: 3. The CDR3 DNA is TGTGCCAGCAGAGAGGGACTAGCGGGAGAGCAGTTCTTC. Its protein is CASREGLAGEQFF.

The rearrangement links TRBV11-2 to TRBJ2-4; D remains ambiguous. Trimming stripped 0 bases from V and 6 bases from J, with 0 bases between. Germline CDR1 is SGHAT and CDR2 is FQNNGV. The CDR3 is made up of 11 amino acids. The CDR3 region is CASSLENIQYF. The CDR3 nucleotides are TGTGCCAGCAGCTTAGAAAACATTCAGTACTTC. The whole variable domain, remainder taken from reference TRBV11-2 and TRBJ2-4, is EAGVAQSPRYKIIEKRQSVAFWCNPISGHATLYWYQQILGQGPKLLIQFQNNGVVDDSQLPKDRFSAERLKGVDSTLKIQPAKLEDSAVYLCASSLENIQYFGAGTRLSVL.

V and J are TRBV30 and TRBJ2-2; D remains unclear. V was shortened by 0 bases and J by 4 bases, with 6 bases between the two germline ends. The CDR3 is 13 residues long. The V gene's germline CDR1 is GTSNPN and CDR2 SVGIG (reference sequence). The CDR3 DNA sequence: TGTGCCTGGAGTGTTTCGGGCACCGGGGAGCTGTTTTTT. The encoded protein is CAWSVSGTGELFF.

This clone was counted only a few times. The chain carries TRBV2 and TRBJ2-3, with TRBD1 identical over 9 bases. This CDR3 is 14 amino acids long. V trimming: 5 bases; J trimming: 4 bases; junction bases outside the gene matches: 4. CDR1 is SNHLY, CDR2 FYNNEI, per germline. CDR3 protein: CASSTTGGADTQYF. The CDR3 DNA reads as TGTGCCAGCAGTACCACAGGGGGCGCAGATACGCAGTATTTT.

In this sample, this clone turned up a few times. The chain recombines TRBV29-1 with TRBJ2-5, with 9 positions matching TRBD1. This CDR3 is built from 15 residues. V lost 8 bases and J lost 2; bases outside the gene matches: 12. CDR1 SQVTM and CDR2 ANQGSEA come from the germline V gene. The CDR3 is CSCRSGTGIQETQYF. CDR3 in DNA: TGCAGCTGTCGGTCAGGGACAGGGATACAAGAGACCCAGTACTTC.

V usage is TRBV28 and J usage is TRBJ2-3; the D gene is possibly TRBD2 (6 bases). V shed 7 bases and J shed 5 bases, with 13 bases lying between them. CDR1 MDHEN and CDR2 SYDVKM come from the germline V gene. This CDR3 is 13 amino acids long. The CDR3: CASTPWGGDTQYF. CDR3 in DNA: TGTGCCAGCACTCCCTGGGGAGGAGATACGCAGTATTTT.

The chain joins TRBV5-6 to TRBJ2-3; 10 nucleotides match TRBD1. In germline, CDR1 is SGHDT, CDR2 YYEEEE. Germline trimming cut 2 bases from V and 3 bases from J; bases unmatched to any gene: 6. CDR3 length: 16 residues. CDR3 sequence reads: CASSFRRTGGTDTQYF. Written as DNA, the CDR3 is TGTGCCAGCAGCTTTCGCCGGACAGGGGGTACAGATACGCAGTATTTT.

V usage is TRBV2 and J usage is TRBJ1-5; D ambiguous. The germline V and J ends were trimmed by 4 bases and 1 base, with 5 bases remaining between them. The germline V gene encodes CDR1 SNHLY and CDR2 FYNNEI. CDR3 length: 13 amino acids. For the CDR3, the DNA is TGTGCCAGCAGTGTTCGGAGCAATCAGCCCCAGCATTTT. Amino acid sequence: CASSVRSNQPQHF.

The rearrangement joins TRBV28 to TRBJ1-2; D not certain. CDR3 length: 12 residues. Germline-derived CDR1 and CDR2 are MDHEN and SYDVKM. V lost 3 bases, J lost 3 bases, and 5 bases lay in between. The CDR3 DNA reads as TGTGCCAGCAGTTTGCAGGACTATGGCTACACCTTC. Protein product: CASSLQDYGYTF.

This clone was observed once. V is TRBV11-2 and J is TRBJ1-2, with D unclear. Trimming stripped 6 bases from V and 7 bases from J, with 12 bases between. Looked up from germline, CDR1 is SGHAT and CDR2 is FQNNGV. The CDR3 has 12 residues. The DNA of the CDR3 is TGTGCCAGCAGTACCCGTGAACGTGGCTACACCTTC. Translated, it gives CASSTRERGYTF.

This sequence joins TRBV10-3 and TRBJ2-3, with D unclear. Germline V lookup: CDR1 ENHRY, CDR2 SYGVKD. The germline V and J ends were trimmed by 3 bases and 9 bases, with 10 bases remaining between them. The CDR3 sequence is 12 residues long. CDR3 DNA: TGTGCCATCAGTGATCTGGTAGGGACGCAGTATTTT. Its translation: CAISDLVGTQYF.

This clone was found a few times. The chain carries TRBV25-1 and TRBJ2-1, with 8 bases identical to TRBD2. There are 14 residues in the CDR3. The V gene end was trimmed by 5 bases and the J gene end by 1 base; junction bases not matched to a gene: 1. CDR1 MGHDK and CDR2 SYGVNS come from the germline V gene. Here the CDR3 reads CASSSGSSYNEQFF. The CDR3 nucleotides are TGTGCCAGCAGTAGCGGGAGTTCCTACAATGAGCAGTTCTTC.

The gene calls are TRBV27 and TRBJ2-7; D unresolved. Trimming removed 3 bases at V and 4 bases at J, with 10 bases between. The CDR3 spans 13 residues. Germline CDR1 reads MNHEY; CDR2 reads SMNVEV (reference sequence). CDR3 coding DNA: TGTGCCAGCAGTTTGGATCTAGGGTACGAGCAGTACTTC. Its protein product is CASSLDLGYEQYF.

The chain uses TRBV18 and TRBJ2-5; 7 bases agree with TRBD2. V shed 4 bases and J 4 bases; nucleotides not matched to a gene: 0. The CDR3 contains 12 residues. The germline CDR1 and CDR2 sequences are KGHSH and LQKENI. CDR3 DNA: TGTGCCAGCTCACTAGCGGGAGAGACCCAGTACTTC. It codes for CASSLAGETQYF.

The chain couples TRBV5-1 to TRBJ2-1; possibly TRBD2 for D (6 bases). Germline-derived CDR1 and CDR2 are SGHRS and YFSETQ. V lost 2 bases and J 1 base, leaving 13 bases between the germline ends. CDR3 size: 16 residues. CDR3 loop: CASSLSGGWSYNEQFF. Written as DNA, the CDR3 is TGCGCCAGCAGCTTATCCGGGGGATGGTCCTACAATGAGCAGTTCTTC.

This clone was counted only a few times. The chain carries TRBV7-2 and TRBJ2-1, with TRBD1 matching over 7 bases. With 5 bases clipped from V and 6 bases from J, the junction kept 4 bases outside the gene matches. CDR3 size: 13 residues. The germline CDR1 and CDR2 sequences are SGHTA and FQGNSA. CDR3 bases: TGTGCCAGCAGCCCCCGACAGGGCAATGAGCAGTTCTTC. Protein: CASSPRQGNEQFF.

The V call is TRBV5-1, the J call TRBJ1-1; 7 positions match TRBD1. The junction had 5 bases not matched to a gene; V was cut back by 3 bases and J by 3 bases. The CDR3 covers 14 residues. Germline values: CDR1 SGHRS, CDR2 YFSETQ. CDR3 nucleotide sequence: TGCGCCAGCAGCTGGGACAGATCATACACTGAAGCTTTCTTT. Its protein is CASSWDRSYTEAFF.

Notes on this clone: Other DNA sequences in this sample translate to the same CDR3. This chain connects TRBV11-2 to TRBJ2-5; 13 nucleotides agree with TRBD2. Per the germline V gene, CDR1 is SGHAT and CDR2 is FQNNGV. V shed 1 base and J 4 bases; nucleotides not matched to a gene: 0. The length of the CDR3 is 15 residues. The chain's CDR3 is CASSLGLAGGETQYF. CDR3 in DNA: TGTGCCAGCAGCTTAGGACTAGCGGGAGGAGAGACCCAGTACTTC.

The gene calls are TRBV29-1 and TRBJ2-1, with TRBD2 identical over 12 bases. With V trimmed by 7 bases and J by 8 bases, 12 bases remained unmatched. The CDR3 consists of 15 residues. CDR1 and CDR2 from the germline V gene are SQVTM and ANQGSEA. The DNA of the CDR3 is TGCAGCGGACGGAATCTAGCGGGAGGGCGGGATGAGCAGTTCTTC. It specifies CSGRNLAGGRDEQFF.

This chain links TRBV10-3 with TRBJ2-5; TRBD1 or TRBD2 may be the D gene (5 bases each). CDR1 and CDR2 from the germline V gene are ENHRY and SYGVKD. CDR3 size: 13 residues. Trimming shortened V by 5 bases and J by 5 bases, and 12 bases separated the two germline ends. The CDR3 loop is CAISRDPLETQYF. The CDR3 nucleotides are TGTGCCATCAGTAGGGACCCTCTTGAGACCCAGTACTTC.

The chain couples TRBV6-1 to TRBJ2-7; D perhaps matches TRBD2 (5 bases). With 11 bases removed from V and 2 bases from J, the gap between germline ends came to 10 bases. Germline values: CDR1 MNHNS, CDR2 SASEGT. This CDR3 region has 11 residues. As DNA, the CDR3 is TGTGCCGCACGGGGTGCCTACGAGCAGTACTTC. The encoded protein is CAARGAYEQYF.

CDR3 nucleotides: TGTGCCAGCAGGGGGGTAGGTTTCTACGAGCAGTACTTC. Translating it yields CASRGVGFYEQYF. The chain links TRBV25-1 to TRBJ2-7; possibly TRBD1 or TRBD2 for D (5 bases each). The CDR3 has 13 amino acids. In germline, CDR1 is MGHDK, CDR2 SYGVNS. The V gene lost 6 bases and the J gene lost 3 bases, with 12 bases spanning the gap.

This clone was seen a few times. The V and J genes are TRBV29-1 and TRBJ2-7; TRBD1 matches at 7 bases. The germline gives CDR1 SQVTM, CDR2 ANQGSEA. J gave up 4 bases and V 6 bases, and 3 bases lay outside the gene matches. The CDR3 has 11 amino acids. The CDR3 region is CSVQTGYEQYF. CDR3 nucleotides: TGCAGCGTCCAGACAGGGTACGAGCAGTACTTC.

This clone was seen only a few times. The chain employs TRBV7-8 and TRBJ2-7; D possibly corresponds to TRBD1 (5 bases). The CDR3 is 15 amino acids. Per the germline V gene, CDR1 is SGHVS and CDR2 is FQNEAQ. V lost 0 bases and J lost 3, with 12 bases in between. DNA of the CDR3: TGTGCCAGCAGCTTAGCCAGGGCCTTGTTCTACGAGCAGTACTTC. It is translated as CASSLARALFYEQYF. The full variable domain, in which reference TRBV7-8 and TRBJ2-7 provide the parts outside the CDR3, is GAGVSQSPRYKVAKRGQDVALRCDPISGHVSLFWYQQALGQGPEFLTYFQNEAQLDKSGLPSDRFFAERPEGSVSTLKIQRTQQEDSAVYLCASSLARALFYEQYFGPGTRLTVT.

The chain has TRBV27 and TRBJ1-1; D might be TRBD1 (6 bases). The germline V gene encodes CDR1 MNHEY and CDR2 SMNVEV (reference sequence). The length of the CDR3 is 14 residues. V gave up 5 bases and J gave up 3 bases, with 13 bases separating them. The CDR3 bases are TGTGCCAGCAGTGCTGAGGGGGTCGACACTGAAGCTTTCTTT. This translates into CASSAEGVDTEAFF.

The chain carries TRBV25-1 and TRBJ1-5; D not resolved. This CDR3 has 11 residues. Germline V gives CDR1 MGHDK, CDR2 SYGVNS. The V end was cut by 3 bases, the J end by 6 bases, with 3 bases between. CDR3 sequence: CASSDLQPQHF. The CDR3 coding sequence is TGTGCCAGCAGTGACCTTCAGCCCCAGCATTTT.

The V call is TRBV29-1, the J call TRBJ2-3, with D hard to call. Between the trimmed V and J ends, which lost 5 bases and 2 bases, there was a span of 8 bases. The CDR3 runs to 12 residues. Looked up from germline, CDR1 is SQVTM and CDR2 is ANQGSEA. CDR3 nucleotide sequence: TGCAGCGTTATGACTTTCACAGATACGCAGTATTTT. Its translation: CSVMTFTDTQYF.

The chain recombines TRBV5-1 with TRBJ2-1; the D gene could be TRBD1 or TRBD2 (5 bases each). This CDR3 has 15 amino acids. Germline loops: CDR1 SGHRS, CDR2 YFSETQ. The V end lost 4 bases, the J end lost 10 bases, and 21 bases lay between the germline ends. The CDR3 protein is CASSPRDPRPAEQFF. The CDR3 DNA sequence: TGCGCCAGCAGCCCACGGGACCCCCGCCCGGCCGAGCAGTTCTTC.